The 29 T cell receptor beta chains below all came from one sample that was sequenced in a study of shared clonotypes between healthy human individuals. Measured with immunoSEQ multiplex PCR; TCRdb has only the in-frame clones, and not every one. Among about 530,000 clones, about 79% were seen once, and the ten largest hold roughly an eighth. Sequenced input: PBMCs. These TCRs come from a woman aged 40 to 50 in good health. Some clones in this sample may be carry-over from other donors' samples.

J is TRBJ2-1 and V is TRBV7-9; D unclear. Trimming took off 1 base at V and 13 bases at J, with 11 bases between the two ends. The CDR3 is made up of 12 amino acids. Germline lookup yields CDR1 SEHNR and CDR2 FQNEAQ (reference sequence). The CDR3 region is CASSLGSEIQFF. CDR3 coding DNA: TGTGCCAGCAGCTTAGGGAGCGAGATACAGTTCTTC.

The rearrangement joins TRBV28 to TRBJ1-5; D remains unclear. The germline V gene encodes CDR1 MDHEN and CDR2 SYDVKM. V was cut by 7 bases and J by 3 bases, with 13 bases left in between. This CDR3 is 14 amino acids long. CDR3 sequence (DNA): TGTGCCAGCACTGACGGGAGCACCAATCAGCCCCAGCATTTT. This codes for CASTDGSTNQPQHF. Looking up the rest from reference TRBV28 and TRBJ1-5 gives the full variable domain: DVKVTQSSRYLVKRTGEKVFLECVQDMDHENMFWYRQDPGLGLRLIYFSYDVKMKEKGDIPEGYSVSREKKERFSLILESASTNQTSMYLCASTDGSTNQPQHFGDGTRLSIL.

The chain links TRBV4-1 to TRBJ1-5; D may be TRBD1 (6 bases). The CDR3 is made up of 14 amino acids. The germline CDR1 and CDR2 sequences are MGHRA and YSYEKL. Trimming removed 3 bases from V and 4 bases from J, with 10 bases in between. The CDR3 DNA reads TGCGCCAGCAGCCAGAGAGGGGGAAATCAGCCCCAGCATTTT. It codes for CASSQRGGNQPQHF.

The genes are TRBV25-1 and TRBJ1-1, with 7 bases aligning to TRBD1. J was trimmed by 0 bases and V by 1 base; bases with no gene match: 2. This CDR3 has 15 amino acids. The V gene's germline CDR1 is MGHDK and CDR2 SYGVNS. In nucleotides, the CDR3 is TGTGCCAGCAGTGAATGGGACAGTTTGAACACTGAAGCTTTCTTT. It yields the protein CASSEWDSLNTEAFF.

This clone has a handful of counts. The chain is built from TRBV9 and TRBJ2-1; D might be TRBD2 (5 bases). There are 14 residues in the CDR3. V shed 0 bases and J shed 6 bases, with 10 bases lying between them. CDR1 SGDLS and CDR2 YYNGEE come from the germline V gene. The CDR3 DNA is TGTGCCAGCAGCGTAGCCCGGGGTGGCAATGAGCAGTTCTTC. Encoded protein: CASSVARGGNEQFF.

The genes are TRBV5-1 and TRBJ1-1; the match to TRBD1 covers 7 bases. V shed 4 bases, J shed 5 bases, and the junction held 14 bases outside the gene matches. Germline V lookup: CDR1 SGHRS, CDR2 YFSETQ. CDR3 size: 16 residues. DNA for the CDR3: TGCGCCAGCAGCCCACGACAGGGAAGGCTCGAAACTGAAGCTTTCTTT. Protein product: CASSPRQGRLETEAFF.

This chain joins TRBV2 and TRBJ2-4, with TRBD1 identical over 8 bases. Germline-derived CDR1 and CDR2 are SNHLY and FYNNEI. The junction had 9 bases not matched to a gene; V was cut back by 6 bases and J by 5 bases. This CDR3 region has 15 residues. The CDR3 region has the DNA TGTGCCAGCAGGCCAGGGGGCTCTGGGGAAAACATTCAGTACTTC. Amino acids: CASRPGGSGENIQYF.

The chain recombines TRBV9 with TRBJ2-1, with D perhaps TRBD2 (6 bases). The CDR3 is made up of 17 amino acids. The V end lost 0 bases, the J end lost 5 bases, and 18 bases lay between the germline ends. Germline loops: CDR1 SGDLS, CDR2 YYNGEE. The CDR3 is CASSVAAEREVDNEQFF. The CDR3 bases are TGTGCCAGCAGCGTAGCTGCAGAAAGGGAGGTTGACAATGAGCAGTTCTTC.

The J gene is TRBJ2-2, the V gene TRBV21-1; no DNA check was done on the table's D call, TRBD1. TRBV21-1 is classified as a pseudogene. This CDR3 spans 17 amino acids. The DNA for the CDR3 is TGTGCCAGCAGCACCGAGCCAGGAGACAGTCGAACCGGGGAGCTGTTTTTT. Its protein is CASSTEPGDSRTGELFF.

This chain uses TRBV29-1 with TRBJ2-3, with 9 bases lining up with TRBD2. J lost 2 bases, V lost 5 bases, and 5 bases had no gene match. Per germline, CDR1 SQVTM and CDR2 ANQGSEA. The CDR3 length is 14 residues. Here the CDR3 reads CSVMTSGLTDTQYF. The CDR3 nucleotides are TGCAGCGTTATGACTAGCGGACTCACAGATACGCAGTATTTT.

The chain is built from TRBV7-3 and TRBJ2-1, with D possibly being TRBD1 or TRBD2 (5 bases each). CDR1 is SGHTA and CDR2 is FQGTGA in the germline V gene. The CDR3 sequence is 15 residues long. V lost 5 bases, J lost 3 bases, and 14 bases lay in between. DNA of the CDR3: TGTGCCAGCAGCAGGGACCCCAGAAACTACAATGAGCAGTTCTTC. Encoded protein: CASSRDPRNYNEQFF. Full variable domain (rest looked up from reference TRBV7-3 and TRBJ2-1): GAGVSQTPSNKVTEKGKYVELRCDPISGHTALYWYRQSLGQGPEFLIYFQGTGAADDSGLPNDRFFAVRPEGSVSTLKIQRTERGDSAVYLCASSRDPRNYNEQFFGPGTRLTVL.

At least ten counts were recorded for this clone. This CDR3 is also generated by other DNA sequences in the sample. This chain links TRBV5-4 with TRBJ1-3; D is undetermined. Deletions cut 0 bases from V and 1 base from J, with 5 bases between. The germline gives CDR1 SGHNT, CDR2 YYREEE (reference sequence). The CDR3 covers 14 residues. CDR3 region: CASSLGGSGNTIYF. DNA for the CDR3: TGTGCCAGCAGCTTGGGGGGTTCTGGAAACACCATATATTTT.

J is TRBJ2-7 and V is TRBV29-1; TRBD1 agrees at 9 bases. CDR3 length: 13 residues. V was pared by 6 bases and J by 4 bases, with 7 bases of the junction left unmatched. Germline-derived CDR1 and CDR2 are SQVTM and ANQGSEA. The CDR3 bases are TGCAGCGTGGGGGGACAGGGCGTATACGAGCAGTACTTC. Its protein product is CSVGGQGVYEQYF.

The chain carries TRBV14 and TRBJ2-7; no clear D. Trimming pared 0 bases from V and 4 bases from J, leaving 7 bases between. The germline CDR1 and CDR2 sequences are SGHDN and FVKESK. The CDR3 extends over 13 amino acids. CDR3 nucleotide sequence: TGTGCCAGCAGCCAAGATGCCGCGTACGAGCAGTACTTC. It is translated as CASSQDAAYEQYF.

This chain links TRBV7-9 with TRBJ2-5; a possible D gene is TRBD1 (6 bases). This CDR3 comprises 13 residues. Per the germline V gene, CDR1 is SEHNR and CDR2 is FQNEAQ (reference sequence). V dropped 0 bases and J dropped 5 bases, with 7 bases sitting between them. CDR3 amino acids: CASSLAQGETQYF. CDR3 nucleotide sequence: TGTGCCAGCAGCTTAGCTCAGGGGGAGACCCAGTACTTC.

This chain joins TRBV6-5 and TRBJ1-1; D gene ambiguous. The CDR3 sequence is 11 residues long. Germline CDR1 is MNHEY and CDR2 is SVGAGI. V was pared by 0 bases and J by 14 bases, with 10 bases between. DNA of the CDR3: TGTGCCAGCAGTTACTCAATGGGATCCTTCTTT. Its translation: CASSYSMGSFF.

This chain links TRBV27 with TRBJ2-5; D unclear. The CDR3 has 14 residues. The germline gives CDR1 MNHEY, CDR2 SMNVEV (reference sequence). V was pared by 6 bases and J by 3 bases, with 14 bases between. The CDR3 sequence: CASSMTGRKETQYF. The CDR3 DNA is TGTGCCAGCAGCATGACGGGCAGGAAAGAGACCCAGTACTTC.

This clone was picked up a small number of times. The V and J genes are TRBV4-1 and TRBJ1-5; tentative D call: TRBD1 (6 bases). Trimming stripped 2 bases from V and 2 bases from J, with 10 bases between. The CDR3 runs 15 residues. Germline values: CDR1 MGHRA, CDR2 YSYEKL. For the CDR3, the DNA is TGCGCCAGCAGCCAATGGGGGCAGGGCAATCAGCCCCAGCATTTT. Residues: CASSQWGQGNQPQHF.

In DNA form, the CDR3 reads TGTGCCAGCAGTTTAATTGGGGAAAAACTGTTTTTT. Translating it yields CASSLIGEKLFF. The chain employs TRBV28 and TRBJ1-4; D gene uncertain. V was pared by 2 bases and J by 8 bases, with 6 bases between. Per the germline V gene, CDR1 is MDHEN and CDR2 is SYDVKM. The CDR3 extends over 12 amino acids.

The rearrangement uses TRBV28 and TRBJ1-5; D uncertain. Trimming removed 9 bases at V and 0 bases at J, with 15 bases between. The CDR3 covers 15 residues. Germline loops: CDR1 MDHEN, CDR2 SYDVKM. CDR3 in DNA: TGTGCCAGTTTTTCGAACAAGGTTAGCAATCAGCCCCAGCATTTT. Translated, it gives CASFSNKVSNQPQHF.

On this clone: The same CDR3 also results from other DNA sequences found in this sample. CDR3 region: CASSPGGLETQYF. Here the CDR3 DNA reads TGTGCCAGCTCACCAGGGGGGCTAGAGACCCAGTACTTC. The V call is TRBV18, the J call TRBJ2-5; D may correspond to TRBD1 or TRBD2 (6 bases each). The ends were cut back, 2 bases at V and 4 bases at J, with 8 bases in the middle. CDR3 size: 13 residues. From germline, CDR1 is KGHSH and CDR2 LQKENI.

The gene calls are TRBV5-4 and TRBJ2-7, with D possibly being TRBD2 (6 bases). V lost 2 bases and J lost 2, with 8 bases in between. Germline CDR1 is SGHNT and CDR2 is YYREEE (reference sequence). CDR3 length: 13 residues. The DNA of the CDR3 is TGTGCCAGCAGCTTTAGCGGAACCTACGAGCAGTACTTC. It encodes CASSFSGTYEQYF.

V and J are TRBV5-1 and TRBJ2-1; 12 positions agree with TRBD2. Germline loops: CDR1 SGHRS, CDR2 YFSETQ. Trimming at V came to 4 bases and at J to 6 bases, leaving 8 bases not matched to a gene. The CDR3 is made up of 16 amino acids. CDR3 loop: CASSLPTSGRINEQFF. CDR3 DNA sequence: TGCGCCAGCAGCCTACCCACTAGCGGGAGGATCAATGAGCAGTTCTTC.

The chain is built from TRBV5-1 and TRBJ2-6; maybe TRBD1 (6 bases). V was pared by 4 bases and J by 3 bases, with 17 bases between. From germline, CDR1 is SGHRS and CDR2 YFSETQ. The CDR3 runs to 17 residues. The CDR3 reads CASSPQIQGFGANVLTF. CDR3 coding DNA: TGCGCCAGCAGCCCCCAGATACAGGGTTTTGGGGCCAACGTCCTGACTTTC.

The chain couples TRBV6-1 to TRBJ1-4; a possible D gene is TRBD1 (5 bases). The CDR3 extends over 12 amino acids. CDR1 is MNHNS and CDR2 is SASEGT in the germline V gene. V dropped 8 bases and J dropped 6 bases, with 10 bases sitting between them. The CDR3 protein is CASEQVDEKLFF. The CDR3 nucleotides are TGTGCCAGCGAACAGGTAGATGAAAAACTGTTTTTT.

This clone appeared a single time. V usage is TRBV10-1 and J usage is TRBJ2-7; the D gene is possibly TRBD2 (6 bases). Germline values: CDR1 WNHNN, CDR2 SYGVQD (reference sequence). Trimming removed 7 bases at V and 6 bases at J, with 19 bases between. The CDR3 spans 14 residues. The CDR3 region is CASNSRLGGCEQYF. CDR3 in DNA: TGCGCCAGCAATTCCCGACTAGGCGGCTGCGAGCAGTACTTC.

The rearrangement uses TRBV10-1 and TRBJ2-3; 12 bases fit TRBD2. V was pared by 0 bases and J by 4 bases, with 2 bases of the junction left unmatched. The germline CDR1 and CDR2 sequences are WNHNN and SYGVQD (reference sequence). The CDR3 is 16 amino acids. CDR3 nucleotides: TGCGCCAGCAGTGAGTCGACTAGCGGGAGTCCAGATACGCAGTATTTT. It codes for CASSESTSGSPDTQYF.

The CDR3 loop reads CAWSKEQGGWEKLFF. Here the CDR3 DNA reads TGTGCCTGGAGCAAAGAACAGGGTGGATGGGAAAAACTGTTTTTT. The V and J genes are TRBV30 and TRBJ1-4; the D gene is possibly TRBD1 (6 bases). The CDR3 has 15 residues. V was shortened by 3 bases and J by 8 bases, with 19 bases between the two germline ends. Germline V lookup: CDR1 GTSNPN, CDR2 SVGIG (reference sequence).

The chain combines TRBV5-4 with TRBJ1-2; TRBD1 agrees at 7 bases. Trimming took 4 bases from V and 3 from J; bases not matched to a gene: 3. Germline V gene data show CDR1 as SGHNT and CDR2 as YYREEE (reference sequence). The CDR3 extends over 13 amino acids. The CDR3, as DNA: TGTGCCAGCAGCCTTGGGACAGACTATGGCTACACCTTC. Translated, it gives CASSLGTDYGYTF.